These 17 T cell receptor beta chains share one sample of origin, sequenced in a study of blood T cell repertoires in COVID-19. Some clones are missing from TCRdb's copy, which holds only in-frame ones; the method was immunoSEQ multiplex PCR. The table has 330,000 or so clones, over 80% seen once. Specimen: peripheral blood. These receptors originate from a man aged 25 to 40 with COVID-19, enrolled during active disease.

This sequence joins TRBV30 and TRBJ2-7; tentatively, D is TRBD1 (5 bases). Germline assignment: CDR1 GTSNPN and CDR2 SVGIG (reference sequence). The CDR3 totals 14 residues. The V end lost 0 bases, the J end lost 5 bases, and 14 bases lay between the germline ends. This chain's CDR3 is CAWSVGAAFDEQYF. The DNA of the CDR3 is TGTGCCTGGAGTGTAGGGGCGGCGTTTGACGAGCAGTACTTC.

This chain joins TRBV7-8 and TRBJ1-5, with a tentative D call TRBD1 (5 bases). The germline V gene encodes CDR1 SGHVS and CDR2 FQNEAQ. V was trimmed by 0 bases and J by 0 bases, leaving 9 bases between them. The CDR3 covers 16 residues. CDR3 in DNA: TGTGCCAGCAGCTTAGCCCAGGGATATAGCAATCAGCCCCAGCATTTT. Amino acids: CASSLAQGYSNQPQHF. Variable domain in full (rest from reference TRBV7-8 and TRBJ1-5): GAGVSQSPRYKVAKRGQDVALRCDPISGHVSLFWYQQALGQGPEFLTYFQNEAQLDKSGLPSDRFFAERPEGSVSTLKIQRTQQEDSAVYLCASSLAQGYSNQPQHFGDGTRLSIL.

The chain combines TRBV6-2 or TRBV6-3 with TRBJ2-7, with 7 bases lining up with TRBD1. The ends lost 6 bases at V and 4 bases at J; junction bases unmatched: 12. The length of the CDR3 is 15 residues. Per germline, CDR1 MNHEY and CDR2 SVGEGT. CDR3 DNA sequence: TGTGCCAGCAGCGCTCTTGACAGGGCCCAATACGAGCAGTACTTC. Its translation: CASSALDRAQYEQYF.

Concerning this clone itself: The sample contains more than one DNA sequence encoding this CDR3. This chain joins TRBV5-5 and TRBJ1-5; 7 nucleotides agree with TRBD1. Germline V gene lookup returns CDR1 SGHKS and CDR2 YYEKEE (reference sequence). V shed 2 bases, J shed 0 bases, and the junction held 2 bases outside the gene matches. The CDR3 has 15 residues. CDR3 protein: CASSLGGYSNQPQHF. CDR3 in DNA: TGTGCCAGCAGCTTAGGGGGCTATAGCAATCAGCCCCAGCATTTT.

The chain is built from TRBV29-1 and TRBJ2-1, with TRBD2 matching over 15 bases. This CDR3 contains 15 residues. V shed 7 bases, J shed 0 bases, and the junction held 1 base outside the gene matches. CDR1 SQVTM and CDR2 ANQGSEA come from the germline V gene. The CDR3 bases are TGCAGCGGGGGACTAGCGGGAGGCTCCTACAATGAGCAGTTCTTC. Its protein is CSGGLAGGSYNEQFF.

V is TRBV15 and J is TRBJ1-3, with D possibly being TRBD1 (5 bases). The CDR3 covers 15 residues. The germline CDR1 and CDR2 sequences are LNHNV and YYDKDF (reference sequence). Trimming stripped 1 base from V and 0 bases from J, with 7 bases between. As DNA, the CDR3 is TGTGCCACCAGCAGAGGGGGCGCCTCTGGAAACACCATATATTTT. Its translation: CATSRGGASGNTIYF.

This clone was detected many times. J is TRBJ1-1 and V is TRBV6-5; possible D gene TRBD1, 5 bases. V was clipped by 5 bases and J by 4 bases, with 11 bases between them. The CDR3 spans 13 residues. Germline V gene lookup returns CDR1 MNHEY and CDR2 SVGAGI. The DNA for the CDR3 is TGTGCCAGCAGTCAGGGTCCTATCACTGAAGCTTTCTTT. Translating gives CASSQGPITEAFF.

The chain recombines TRBV2 with TRBJ1-2; D call uncertain. CDR1 and CDR2 from the germline V gene are SNHLY and FYNNEI. V lost 4 bases, J lost 7 bases, and 10 bases lay in between. CDR3 length: 12 amino acids. CDR3 sequence (DNA): TGTGCCAGCAGTGTGAGAGGGTTTGGCTACACCTTC. Its protein is CASSVRGFGYTF.

V is TRBV4-1 and J is TRBJ2-3; 14 bases are shared with TRBD2. The CDR3 totals 20 residues. With V trimmed by 3 bases and J by 0 bases, 11 bases remained unmatched. From germline, CDR1 is MGHRA and CDR2 YSYEKL. The CDR3 nucleotides read TGCGCCAGCAGCCAGGATCCCGGACTAGCGGGAGGTCGGAGCACAGATACGCAGTATTTT. Translation gives CASSQDPGLAGGRSTDTQYF.

CDR3 sequence (DNA): TGTGCCAGCACGACAAAGGCCTCCTATAATTCACCCCTCCACTTT. Its translation: CASTTKASYNSPLHF. V is TRBV27 and J is TRBJ1-6; D not certain. CDR1 MNHEY and CDR2 SMNVEV come from the germline V gene (reference sequence). The CDR3 loop spans 15 amino acids. V lost 7 bases and J lost 0, with 10 bases in between.

The chain employs TRBV7-2 and TRBJ1-3; tentatively, D is TRBD1 (5 bases). CDR3 length equals 17 residues. Between the trimmed V and J ends, which lost 2 bases and 1 base, there was a span of 15 bases. Germline CDR1 is SGHTA and CDR2 is FQGNSA. The CDR3 spells CASSLTRDWGSGNTIYF. The CDR3 DNA follows: TGTGCCAGCAGCTTAACAAGGGACTGGGGGTCTGGAAACACCATATATTTT.

Note on this clone: Other DNA sequences in the same sample also yield this CDR3. This chain connects TRBV28 to TRBJ2-7; TRBD2 is a possible D gene (6 bases). The V end was cut by 8 bases, the J end by 0 bases, with 11 bases between. This CDR3 region has 13 residues. Germline-derived CDR1 and CDR2 are MDHEN and SYDVKM. The CDR3 protein is CASGGGSSYEQYF. In DNA form, the CDR3 reads TGTGCCAGCGGAGGAGGGAGCTCCTACGAGCAGTACTTC.

V is TRBV27 and J is TRBJ2-7; no firm D call. The CDR3 extends over 15 amino acids. Germline lookup yields CDR1 MNHEY and CDR2 SMNVEV (reference sequence). Trimming cost V 3 bases and J 0 bases, with 12 bases left between them. DNA of the CDR3: TGTGCCAGCAGTTTCTCAAGGCAGGACTCCTACGAGCAGTACTTC. Translation gives CASSFSRQDSYEQYF.

The chain uses TRBV7-8 and TRBJ1-6, with D maybe TRBD1 (6 bases). Germline V gene sequence: CDR1 SGHVS, CDR2 FQNEAQ. V lost 2 bases, J lost 5 bases, and 13 bases lay in between. The CDR3 sequence is 16 residues long. The CDR3 loop is CASSLIGTQNNSPLHF. The CDR3 DNA reads TGTGCCAGCAGCTTAATAGGGACACAGAATAATTCACCCCTCCACTTT.

This chain uses TRBV28 with TRBJ2-7; possible D gene TRBD1, 5 bases. This CDR3 contains 14 residues. The V end was cut by 4 bases, the J end by 0 bases, with 10 bases between. Germline CDR1 reads MDHEN; CDR2 reads SYDVKM. The CDR3 here is CASSYRISSYEQYF. CDR3 nucleotide sequence: TGTGCCAGCAGTTACAGGATAAGCTCCTACGAGCAGTACTTC.

The chain recombines TRBV5-1 with TRBJ1-1; D is possibly TRBD1 (5 bases). Trimming pared 0 bases from V and 1 base from J, leaving 16 bases between. The germline gives CDR1 SGHRS, CDR2 YFSETQ. CDR3 length: 17 amino acids. CDR3 residues: CASSLAPAGLTNTEAFF. CDR3 coding DNA: TGCGCCAGCAGCTTGGCCCCGGCAGGGCTAACGAACACTGAAGCTTTCTTT.

Written as DNA, the CDR3 is TGTGCCAGCAGTGATATTATGGGACAGCAAGAATTCTATAATTCACCCCTCCACTTT. Residues: CASSDIMGQQEFYNSPLHF. J is TRBJ1-6 and V is TRBV6-1; 7 positions match TRBD1. Germline V gene lookup returns CDR1 MNHNS and CDR2 SASEGT. The CDR3 totals 19 residues. V was clipped by 3 bases and J by 3 bases; unmatched bases: 14.